These 14 T cell receptor beta chains were all obtained from the same sample, sequenced in a study of vaccination and CD4 T cells after COVID-19. These receptors have no identified antigens. Noted treatment: roughly 10-day PBMC culture with coronavirus spike peptide pools or control peptides (ViraFEST assay). The study sequenced cultured CD4+ T cell DNA using the Oncomine TCR Beta short-read assay. TCRdb itself ran the PCR reads through MiXCR, one entry per CDR3 protein. The sample consists of some 10,000 distinct CDR3 sequences, about 48% of them appearing once. This specimen consisted of cultured CD4+ T cells from blood, obtained after SARS-CoV-2 vaccination. These receptor sequences come from a human donor with COVID-19.

This clonotype has only a few counts. CDR3 loop: CASRGQFSPLHF. The DNA of the CDR3 is TGTGCCAGCAGGGGGCAGTTTTCACCCCTCCACTTT. The V and J genes are TRBV7-2 and TRBJ1-6, with D possibly TRBD1 on 5 matching bases. In germline, CDR1 is SGHTA, CDR2 FQGNSA. The ends were cut back, 6 bases at V and 9 bases at J, with 9 bases in the middle. This CDR3 comprises 12 residues. Using reference TRBV7-2 and TRBJ1-6 for the parts outside the CDR3, the full variable domain is GAGVSQSPSNKVTEKGKDVELRCDPISGHTALYWYRQSLGQGLEFLIYFQGNSAPDKSGLPSDRFSAERTGGSVSTLTIQRTQQEDSAVYLCASRGQFSPLHFGNGTRLTVT.

The V gene is TRBV12-3 or TRBV12-4, the J gene TRBJ1-5, with 9 bases identical to TRBD1. CDR3 length: 22 amino acids. V shed 0 bases, J shed 0 bases, and the junction held 18 bases outside the gene matches. The CDR3 loop reads CASSLALNGVGDRDFSNQPQHF. In DNA form, the CDR3 reads TGTGCCAGCAGTTTAGCGCTAAACGGGGTGGGGGACAGGGACTTTAGCAATCAGCCCCAGCATTTT.

This clonotype was seen only a few times. The rearrangement joins TRBV20-1 to TRBJ2-3; D may be TRBD2 (5 bases). Germline CDR1 is DFQATT and CDR2 is SNEGSKA (reference sequence). Trimming cost V 4 bases and J 4 bases, with 18 bases left between them. The CDR3 covers 15 residues. DNA of the CDR3: TGCAGTGCTACCCTTGCGGGTAGCCGTCCAGATACGCAGTATTTT. Residues: CSATLAGSRPDTQYF.

The chain combines TRBV19 with TRBJ1-1; tentative D call: TRBD1 (6 bases). The length of the CDR3 is 14 residues. Per the germline V gene, CDR1 is LNHDA and CDR2 is SQIVND (reference sequence). Trimming stripped 7 bases from V and 1 base from J, with 13 bases between. CDR3 DNA: TGTGCCAGTAAGGACCAGACAGGGAACACTGAAGCTTTCTTT. Its protein is CASKDQTGNTEAFF.

This clonotype was recorded only once. The J gene is TRBJ1-3, the V gene TRBV7-2; D gene uncertain. Germline CDR1 reads SGHTA; CDR2 reads FQGNSA. CDR3 length: 17 residues. Trimming took 4 bases from V and 0 from J, leaving 16 bases between them. CDR3: CASSSPARQSSGNTIYF. DNA of the CDR3: TGTGCCAGCAGCTCCCCTGCTCGGCAGAGCTCTGGAAACACCATATATTTT.

The chain links TRBV6-4 to TRBJ2-3; TRBD2 matches 8 bases. Germline CDR1 and CDR2: MRHNA and SNTAGT. V trimming: 6 bases; J trimming: 1 base; junction bases outside the gene matches: 12. The CDR3 sequence is 17 residues long. Written as DNA, the CDR3 is TGTGCCAGCAGCCTTCAAAACAGGACTAGCCGCACAGATACGCAGTATTTT. The encoded protein is CASSLQNRTSRTDTQYF.

The chain has TRBV19 and TRBJ2-3; 7 bases are a match to TRBD1. J gave up 4 bases and V 3 bases, and 13 bases lay outside the gene matches. CDR1 is LNHDA and CDR2 is SQIVND in the germline V gene (reference sequence). CDR3 length equals 17 residues. As DNA, the CDR3 is TGTGCCAGTAGTATTCGCCGACAGGGAGTAATCCCAGATACGCAGTATTTT. Translating gives CASSIRRQGVIPDTQYF.

The rearrangement uses TRBV20-1 and TRBJ1-4; D gene uncertain. CDR1 and CDR2 from the germline V gene are DFQATT and SNEGSKA (reference sequence). Trimming removed 3 bases from V and 0 bases from J, with 8 bases in between. There are 14 residues in the CDR3. The CDR3 DNA reads TGCAGTGCTAGCCAGTCCGCAACTAATGAAAAACTGTTTTTT. Translation: CSASQSATNEKLFF.

This rearrangement joins TRBV11-3 to TRBJ2-2; TRBD1 matches 9 bases. V was pared by 5 bases and J by 5 bases, with 18 bases of the junction left unmatched. Germline values: CDR1 SGHNT, CDR2 YENEEA. This CDR3 is built from 19 residues. CDR3 amino acids: CASSDLQGALKAGTGELFF. Written as DNA, the CDR3 is TGTGCCAGCAGCGACTTACAGGGGGCGCTAAAGGCCGGTACCGGGGAGCTGTTTTTT.

The rearrangement uses TRBV19 and TRBJ1-6; D perhaps matches TRBD1 (6 bases). The germline CDR1 and CDR2 sequences are LNHDA and SQIVND (reference sequence). V was cut by 3 bases and J by 9 bases, with 18 bases left in between. The CDR3 consists of 16 residues. As DNA, the CDR3 is TGTGCCAGTAGTATCGGCGGGGGCCAAGGGACTTCACCCCTCCACTTT. It codes for CASSIGGGQGTSPLHF.

This rearrangement joins TRBV12-3 or TRBV12-4 to TRBJ2-3; D is ambiguous. The CDR3 contains 11 residues. Trimming shortened V by 7 bases and J by 5 bases, and 7 bases separated the two germline ends. CDR3 amino acids: CASTLLDTQYF. The CDR3 bases are TGTGCCAGCACCCTATTAGATACGCAGTATTTT.

The chain combines TRBV24-1 with TRBJ2-5; 12 bases line up with TRBD2. V was pared by 2 bases and J by 5 bases, with 2 bases of the junction left unmatched. The CDR3 covers 15 residues. CDR1 and CDR2 from the germline V gene are KGHDR and SFDVKD. The CDR3 DNA reads as TGTGCCACCAGTGATTCCGGACTAGCGGGGGAGACCCAGTACTTC. Translating gives CATSDSGLAGETQYF.

This clonotype was picked up a small number of times. This rearrangement joins TRBV7-9 to TRBJ2-5; 12 positions match TRBD2. This CDR3 has 15 residues. J gave up 3 bases and V 5 bases, and 4 bases lay outside the gene matches. CDR1 is SEHNR, CDR2 FQNEAQ, per germline (reference sequence). The CDR3, as DNA: TGTGCCAGCAGCATACTAGCGGGGGGTAAAGAGACCCAGTACTTC. Amino acid sequence: CASSILAGGKETQYF.

The genes are TRBV11-2 and TRBJ1-6; 7 positions match TRBD1. Germline CDR1 and CDR2: SGHAT and FQNNGV. The CDR3 sequence is 14 residues long. J gave up 7 bases and V 4 bases, and 4 bases lay outside the gene matches. CDR3 protein: CASSSGQRNSPLHF. As DNA, the CDR3 is TGTGCCAGCAGCTCGGGACAGCGGAATTCACCCCTCCACTTT.